A selection of T cell receptor beta chains follows, all from one sample in a study of blood T cells in healthy people across ages. TCRdb recomputed calls from the 5' RACE reads with MiXCR, one row per CDR3 protein. The sample lists roughly 730,000 distinct CDR3 sequences, 56% seen once, with about 26% in the top ten. Material: blood. The receptors shown here come from a man aged 35 to 55 in good health. The CDR3 runs from the conserved cysteine through the conserved F or W. The D gene is left open where the match is weak. Size tells how often a clone was seen (once, few, many) or the class of an expanded clone, and some rows leave it out.

TRBV20-1	-	15	TRBJ2-7	-	TGCAGTGCTAGAGATTCGAACAGGCTCTCCTACGAGCAGTACTTC	CSARDSNRLSYEQYF
TRBV7-3	TRBD2	16	TRBJ2-1	-	TGTGCCAGCAGCTTACCAGGACTAGCGGTGTACAATGAGCAGTTCTTC	CASSLPGLAVYNEQFF
TRBV15	-	15	TRBJ1-1	-	TGTGCCACCAGCCTCGGACAGAGGCGAAACACTGAAGCTTTCTTT	CATSLGQRRNTEAFF
TRBV7-8	TRBD1	14	TRBJ1-2	-	TGTGCCAGCAGCGGCCCGGGACAGGGCAATGGCTACACCTTC	CASSGPGQGNGYTF
TRBV28	TRBD2	15	TRBJ2-7	-	TGTGCCAGCAGTTTATGGACTAGCGGGAGCGACGAGCAGTACTTC	CASSLWTSGSDEQYF
TRBV20-1	-	16	TRBJ2-1	-	TGCAGTGCTAGAGGGCGGGTCGGGGCAGCCCCGTATGAGCAGTTCTTC	CSARGRVGAAPYEQFF
TRBV5-5	-	16	TRBJ2-5	once	TGTGCCAGCAGCTTAGTGGTAGTGGGGTTGTGGGAGACCCAGTACTTC	CASSLVVVGLWETQYF
TRBV3-1	TRBD1	15	TRBJ2-5	few	TGTGCCAGCAGCCCTGACAGGGGCAGAGAAGAGACCCAGTACTTC	CASSPDRGREETQYF
TRBV27	-	14	TRBJ2-1	few	TGTGCCAGCAGTTCGGACGTAACCTACAATGAGCAGTTCTTC	CASSSDVTYNEQFF
TRBV5-1	TRBD2	16	TRBJ2-7	few	TGCGCCAGCAGCTTGGGCAACTTGGGGGGGTCCTACGAGCAGTACTTC	CASSLGNLGGSYEQYF
TRBV5-1	-	15	TRBJ1-1	-	TGCGCCAGCAGCTTGGGGGAAAAACGGAACACTGAAGCTTTCTTT	CASSLGEKRNTEAFF
TRBV25-1	-	14	TRBJ1-1	once	TGTGCCAGCCGCCGAGCAGGGGATAACACTGAAGCTTTCTTT	CASRRAGDNTEAFF
TRBV2	-	13	TRBJ2-7	-	TGTGCCAGCAGCGAAAGACGGGCCTCTGAGCAGTACTTC	CASSERRASEQYF
TRBV29-1	-	12	TRBJ1-5	once	TGCAGCGTACAACCCGCGGCGGGGCCCCAGCATTTT	CSVQPAAGPQHF
TRBV30	-	13	TRBJ1-2	-	TGTGCCTGGAGTGTACTTTCCGGCGGTGGCTACACCTTC	CAWSVLSGGGYTF
TRBV5-6	TRBD2	14	TRBJ2-3	-	TGTGCCAGCAGCATGGGACTAGTGGTCGATGAGCAGTATTTT	CASSMGLVVDEQYF
TRBV20-1	TRBD2	16	TRBJ2-5	-	TGCAGTGCTAGTCCCCTAGCGGGAGACGGGGAGGAGACCCAGTACTTC	CSASPLAGDGEETQYF
TRBV29-1	-	10	TRBJ2-1	few	TGCAGCGTTAGACTAGTTGAGCAGTTCTTC	CSVRLVEQFF
TRBV28	-	12	TRBJ1-2	-	TGTGCCAGTAATCAGGGAGACTATGGCTACACCTTC	CASNQGDYGYTF
TRBV12-3/TRBV12-4	TRBD1	15	TRBJ1-2	few	TGTGCCAGCACCCCCCGGGACAGGGAAAACTATGGCTACACCTTC	CASTPRDRENYGYTF
TRBV7-9	TRBD1	16	TRBJ2-3	-	TGTGCCAGCAGCCACACTCCGGGACAGAGCACAGATACGCAGTATTTT	CASSHTPGQSTDTQYF
TRBV29-1	-	12	TRBJ2-1	-	TGCAGCGGCCACGGAGGGGGCAATGAGCAGTTCTTC	CSGHGGGNEQFF
TRBV28	-	12	TRBJ2-3	once	TGTGCCAGCAACTCAGGGTCGGTTACGCAGTATTTT	CASNSGSVTQYF
TRBV7-9	TRBD1	14	TRBJ2-5	-	TGTGCCAGCAGCTTGGGACAGGGGGCGGAGACCCAGTACTTC	CASSLGQGAETQYF